Presented here are 10 T cell receptor beta chains from one specimen sequenced in a study of T-cell reconstitution after alpha-beta-depleted transplantation in children. Using unique molecular identifiers, the investigators prepared the TCRbeta library. TCRdb analysed the PCR reads with MiXCR anew, one entry per CDR3 protein. Of hundreds of thousands of distinct CDR3 sequences in the sample, 13% were seen once. Sample: PBMCs, mostly from graft donor cells, taken 360 days after TCRalphabeta/CD19-depleted stem cell transplant. Receptors were obtained from a male patient younger than 18 who had a stem cell transplant for acute myeloid leukemia, so the T cells may come from the graft donor.

At least ten counts were recorded for this clonotype. The rearrangement uses TRBV4-3 and TRBJ2-1; 10 bases map to TRBD2. Germline trimming cut 1 base from V and 3 bases from J; bases unmatched to any gene: 3. This CDR3 spans 16 amino acids. Germline values: CDR1 LGHNA, CDR2 YSLEER. The CDR3 is CASSQGLAGNYNEQFF. The CDR3 nucleotides are TGCGCCAGCAGCCAAGGACTAGCGGGTAACTACAATGAGCAGTTCTTC.

This clonotype was picked up a small number of times. The chain recombines TRBV6-5 with TRBJ2-7; D ambiguous. V gave up 0 bases and J gave up 4 bases, with 10 bases separating them. From germline, CDR1 is MNHEY and CDR2 SVGAGI. The CDR3 length is 14 residues. CDR3 bases: TGTGCCAGCAGTTACTCTCGCCTGCCGTACGAGCAGTACTTC. Its translation is CASSYSRLPYEQYF.

This clonotype was observed at least ten times. V gene TRBV4-3 combines with J gene TRBJ1-6; TRBD1 might be the D (6 bases). CDR1 and CDR2 (germline): LGHNA, YSLEER. The V gene lost 0 bases and the J gene lost 7 bases, with 13 bases spanning the gap. The CDR3 spans 16 residues. Written as DNA, the CDR3 is TGCGCCAGCAGCCAAGATCTCCCAGGGGAAAATTCACCCCTCCACTTT. As protein: CASSQDLPGENSPLHF.

This clonotype is a singleton in its sample. Relative to the germline gene, one junction end is altered; a read error may explain this. The chain has TRBV20-1 and TRBJ2-7; D is possibly TRBD2 (5 bases). Per the germline V gene, CDR1 is DFQATT and CDR2 is SNEGSKA (reference sequence). CDR3 size: 13 residues. The CDR3 protein is CSARDYHSYEQYF. The CDR3 DNA sequence: TGCAGTGCCAGAGACTACCACTCCTACGAGCAGTACTTC.

This clonotype was observed many times. The chain joins TRBV7-3 to TRBJ2-7; no clear D gene. From germline, CDR1 is SGHTA and CDR2 FQGTGA. Trimming removed 0 bases from V and 0 bases from J, with 6 bases in between. The length of the CDR3 is 14 residues. The CDR3 nucleotides read TGTGCCAGCAGCTTAACTGGTGGCTCCTACGAGCAGTACTTC. This gives the protein CASSLTGGSYEQYF.

The rearrangement links TRBV28 to TRBJ1-5, with D tentatively TRBD1 (6 bases). Deletions cut 7 bases from V and 6 bases from J, with 19 bases between. Germline assignment: CDR1 MDHEN and CDR2 SYDVKM. This CDR3 has 15 residues. CDR3 amino acids: CASTEGGRGSQPQHF. The CDR3 DNA reads TGTGCCAGCACCGAGGGGGGGCGCGGGAGTCAGCCCCAGCATTTT.

A few counts support this clonotype. The V call is TRBV20-1, the J call TRBJ2-1; 8 bases agree with TRBD2. The CDR3 spans 18 residues. Unmatched junction bases numbered 17, after V lost 5 bases and J lost 2 bases. In germline, CDR1 is DFQATT, CDR2 SNEGSKA (reference sequence). CDR3 loop: CSALPSMSGRAPYNEQFF. The CDR3, as DNA: TGCAGTGCTCTCCCGAGTATGAGCGGGAGAGCGCCCTACAATGAGCAGTTCTTC.

This clonotype has only a few counts. The chain has TRBV12-3 or TRBV12-4 and TRBJ2-3; 8 positions match TRBD2. Germline trimming cut 6 bases from V and 2 bases from J; bases unmatched to any gene: 10. CDR3 length: 16 residues. CDR3 sequence: CASRPGGVFITDTQYF. As DNA, the CDR3 is TGTGCCAGCAGGCCGGGAGGGGTTTTTATCACAGATACGCAGTATTTT.

The gene calls are TRBV10-3 and TRBJ2-7; D is unclear. Between the trimmed V and J ends, which lost 2 bases and 1 base, there was a span of 9 bases. The CDR3 spans 14 residues. Germline V gives CDR1 ENHRY, CDR2 SYGVKD. CDR3 sequence (DNA): TGTGCCATCAGTGAGCCAATGCATTCCTACGAGCAGTACTTC. Translation: CAISEPMHSYEQYF.

J is TRBJ2-3 and V is TRBV4-3; TRBD2 might be the D (7 bases). V lost 4 bases, J lost 4 bases, and 18 bases lay in between. This CDR3 comprises 16 residues. Germline CDR1 is LGHNA and CDR2 is YSLEER. The CDR3 protein is CASSPLTSPGADTQYF. CDR3 in DNA: TGCGCCAGCAGCCCCTTGACTAGCCCAGGGGCAGATACGCAGTATTTT.